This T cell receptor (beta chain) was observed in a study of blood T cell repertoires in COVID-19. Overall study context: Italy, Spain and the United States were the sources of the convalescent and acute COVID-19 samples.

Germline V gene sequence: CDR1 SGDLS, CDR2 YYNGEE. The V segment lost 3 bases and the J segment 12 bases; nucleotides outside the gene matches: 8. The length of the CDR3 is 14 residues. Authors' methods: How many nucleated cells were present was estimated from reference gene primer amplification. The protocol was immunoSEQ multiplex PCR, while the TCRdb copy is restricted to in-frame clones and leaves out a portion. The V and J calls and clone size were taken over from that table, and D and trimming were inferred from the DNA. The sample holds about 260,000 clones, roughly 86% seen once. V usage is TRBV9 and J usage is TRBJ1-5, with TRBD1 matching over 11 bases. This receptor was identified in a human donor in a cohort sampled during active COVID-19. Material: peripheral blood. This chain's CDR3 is CASSAQPGQGDQHF. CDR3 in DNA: TGTGCCAGCAGCGCCCAACCGGGACAGGGGGACCAGCATTTT.